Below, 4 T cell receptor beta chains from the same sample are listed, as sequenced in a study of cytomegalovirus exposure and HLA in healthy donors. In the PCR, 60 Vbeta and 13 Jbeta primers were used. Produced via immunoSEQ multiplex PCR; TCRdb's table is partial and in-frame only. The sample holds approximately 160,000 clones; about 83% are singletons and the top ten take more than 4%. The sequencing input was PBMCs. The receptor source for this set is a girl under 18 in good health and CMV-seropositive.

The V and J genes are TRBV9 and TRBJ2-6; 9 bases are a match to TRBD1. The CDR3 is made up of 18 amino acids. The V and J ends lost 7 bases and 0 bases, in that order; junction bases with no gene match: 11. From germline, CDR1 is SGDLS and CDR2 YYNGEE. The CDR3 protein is CASSNRGPTSSGANVLTF. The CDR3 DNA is TGTGCCAGCTCCAACAGGGGGCCGACTAGCTCTGGGGCCAACGTCCTGACTTTC.

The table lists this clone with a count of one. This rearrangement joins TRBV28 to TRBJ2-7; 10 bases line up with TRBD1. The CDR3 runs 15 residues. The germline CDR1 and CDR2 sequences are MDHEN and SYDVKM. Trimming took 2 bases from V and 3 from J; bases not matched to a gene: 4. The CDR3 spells CASSLVDRGFYEQYF. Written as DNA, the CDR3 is TGTGCCAGCAGTTTAGTGGACAGGGGGTTCTACGAGCAGTACTTC.

The CDR3 region is CASSEVKLGAPKEYEQFF. The CDR3 DNA is TGTGCCAGCAGTGAAGTTAAATTGGGAGCCCCTAAGGAATATGAGCAGTTCTTC. The V gene is TRBV2, the J gene TRBJ2-1; weak D call: TRBD2 (5 bases). CDR3 length equals 18 residues. Germline assignment: CDR1 SNHLY and CDR2 FYNNEI. V lost 1 base to trimming and J lost 8 bases, with 24 bases between them.

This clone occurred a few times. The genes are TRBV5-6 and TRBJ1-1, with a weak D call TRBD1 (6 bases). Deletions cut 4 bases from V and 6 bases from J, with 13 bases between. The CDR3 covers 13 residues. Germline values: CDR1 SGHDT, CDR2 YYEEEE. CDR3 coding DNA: TGTGCCAGCAGCACAGGGTTGGTCCCTGAAGCTTTCTTT. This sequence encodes CASSTGLVPEAFF. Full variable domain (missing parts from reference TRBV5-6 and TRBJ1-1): DAGVTQSPTHLIKTRGQQVTLRCSPKSGHDTVSWYQQALGQGPQFIFQYYEEEERQRGNFPDRFSGHQFPNYSSELNVNALLLGDSALYLCASSTGLVPEAFFGQGTRLTVV.